This T cell receptor (beta chain) was captured in a study of cytomegalovirus exposure and HLA in healthy donors (dated by TCRdb to about 2017). Notes on the research overall: An earlier analysis of approximately 640 of the donors reported approximately 290 Gb of sequence data and approximately 110 million unique TCR beta sequences from approximately 180 million T cells. An early release that covered about 600 HLA-typed donors contained around 300 gigabases of sequencing data and 85 million to 100 million unique TCR sequences. Among the roughly 410 genotyped donors, under 90% belonged to the genetic ancestry cluster associated with self-reported Caucasian donors. The study aimed to test whether cataloging public T cell receptors could reveal signatures of past pathogen exposure. The T cell repertoires of under 750 subjects were profiled by immunosequencing and related to cytomegalovirus serostatus. Besides the first cohort of roughly 660 subjects, a separate validation cohort made up of 95 to 150 different subjects was used. The study combined high-throughput TCR immunosequencing, statistical association of individual TCRs with disease status, and machine learning to predict cytomegalovirus infection status. In a later analysis, previously published TCR beta repertoires from several hundred donors were re-analyzed and high-resolution HLA genotyping was added so that TCR occurrence patterns could be studied. In the later analysis, no new phenotypic data were used to find candidate immune exposures; instead, reliance was placed on TCR beta sequences and their occurrence across donors. To decide whether each TCR beta V gene segment behaved as functional or pseudogenic, an earlier analysis of some 600 of the donors relied on high-throughput TCR beta sequencing. Donor age, sex, ethnicity and CMV serostatus were compiled together with the repertoire data. A later genetic analysis took genome-wide SNP genotypes for about 65% of the 666 donors and used that subset as a discovery cohort. All discovery cohort repertoires had been generated using a single sequencing platform. Both class I and class II loci were covered by HLA typing, at four-digit resolution. Typing coverage varied by locus: 629-630 donors for A, B, C, DRB1 and DQB1; approximately 500 for DQA1; around 610 for DPA1; 450 to 480 for DPB1. Several DR-DQ haplotypes were handled as single units for association and clustering because linkage in the cohort was strong. On average, roughly 240,000 unique TCR beta nucleotide sequences were sequenced per donor among several hundred genotyped donors of the cohort, with roughly 18% of those sequences being non-productive. What the study reported, not specific to this receptor: According to the authors, the approach could potentially be generalized to other disease states and immunological phenotypes. The presence/absence analyses assumed that sequencing depth was roughly uniform across donors, and that assumption may not be true. A further reported finding was that TCR beta sequences accurately predicted the HLA-A and HLA-B alleles for most subjects in the first cohort. Specific HLA alleles were associated with around 18,000 TCR beta sequences at a false discovery rate of 0.05 in a later analysis. The classifier was reported to diagnose cytomegalovirus status with high specificity and sensitivity in both the original and validation cohorts. The study listed 164 TCR beta chains as associated with cytomegalovirus. While some public TCRs were present in many individuals, most TCR sequences turned up only very rarely across donors. A later genetic analysis reported fewer N-insertions in productive TCRs among donors in an Asian-associated ancestry cluster than the roughly 720-donor mean. Because counts were too low, 15 to 20 rarely observed V segments, including chromosome 9 orphons, were excluded from the earlier analysis of under 650 of the donors. Several of the top co-occurrence clusters appeared to be linked to parvovirus B19, influenza, CMV and Epstein-Barr virus, according to a later analysis. Assigning TCR associations to individual alleles was difficult when HLA alleles, especially DR and DQ, strongly co-occurred. A later genetic analysis associated a missense DCLRE1C variant with V-gene and J-gene trimming of TCR beta chains, and an independent cohort replicated the association. Because the 87-base-pair reads could not distinguish some IMGT-functional V segments, including TRBV6-2 and TRBV6-3, those segments were excluded. Broadly in line with IMGT annotations, most TCR beta V segments showed up in productive rearrangements about 90% or about 30% of the time in an earlier analysis of about 500 of the donors. A later analysis found that most CMV-associated TCR beta chains appeared HLA-restricted, with HLA associations seemingly driven largely by CMV exposure. For the cohort, immune exposure information was limited to CMV serostatus. A group of highly shared sequence variants was considered likely to be a technical artifact of the sequencing pipeline. HLA typing was unavailable for some donors at each locus, so association tests used only the typed subset. Linkage disequilibrium might explain the correlated functional status among segregating V segments, but an unknown experimental factor could not be excluded. In a later analysis, TCR association rates were found to vary across HLA loci, with the most associated TCRs seen for DRB1 alleles and the fewest for HLA-C alleles. A later analysis found that HLA-associated TCR beta chains were more clonally expanded and had lower generation probabilities than equally common non-associated chains. In vitro tests confirmed that three of the cytomegalovirus-associated TCR beta chains recognize cytomegalovirus antigens. This cohort had only TCR beta chains sequenced, and the lack of alpha or paired-chain data limited which features could be detected.

Looking up the germline V gene (reference sequence) yields CDR1 MNHEY and CDR2 SMNVEV. Measured from the cysteine to the phenylalanine, the CDR3 is 14 residues long. Solely the CDR3 DNA is kept, with 42 bases framed from the first base. The cohort was made up of roughly 670 healthy bone marrow donors. Cohort members were all nominally healthy when sampled, although unrecorded immune exposures were likely present. The donor tested CMV seropositive, placing the donor among the 310 or so seropositive members of the cohort. Each donor provided a peripheral blood sample, and peripheral blood mononuclear cells were used for TCR beta sequencing. The Qiagen DNeasy Blood Extraction Kit was used to extract genomic DNA from the blood cell samples. The library was obtained by the immunoSEQ multiplex PCR assay. For the multiplex PCR, a mixture combining 60 forward primers for TCR Vbeta segments and 13 reverse primers for TCR Jbeta segments was used. The CDR3 region of rearranged TCR beta genes was amplified from genomic DNA with a multiplex PCR assay. The Illumina HiSeq System was used to sequence the amplified TCR beta libraries as 87-base-pair reads. Processing in the source paper ran as follows. In a later analysis, some 80 million unique TCR beta chains were counted across the roughly 700 repertoires, and roughly 11 million of these chains were shared by at least two donors. To remove PCR and sequencing errors, raw reads were error-corrected and collapsed into unique sequences using a nearest-neighbor algorithm that merged closely related sequences. CDR3 sequences were aligned to IMGT reference sequences to assign V, D and J gene segments. Each retained sequence needed at least a six-nucleotide match to both a V gene segment and a J gene segment. Rearrangements were classified as productive when the CDR3 lacked stop codons and remained in frame with V and J, and all other rearrangements were classified as non-productive. CDR3 was defined according to IMGT convention as the region running from the second conserved V-encoded cysteine to the conserved J-encoded phenylalanine. The earlier analysis of some 550 of the donors excluded any sequence lacking an unambiguous match to a single V gene segment. An earlier analysis of 587 of the donors called V segments functional above 56.7% productive rearrangements and segregating when the between-donor standard deviation exceeded 5%. A statistical classification framework was developed to diagnose cytomegalovirus status using the catalog of TCR beta chain sequences. A later analysis assigned V and J genes by comparing TCR nucleotide sequences with IMGT/GENE-DB human TR gene sequences. In a later analysis, CDR3 sequences and most-parsimonious VDJ recombination scenarios were assigned using the TCRdist pipeline. A later analysis defined each TCR beta chain by its CDR3 amino acid sequence plus V-gene family, and excluded reads lacking a unique V-gene family. As a way to deal with suspected cross-contamination and a sequencing artifact, a later analysis dropped roughly 600 nucleotide sequences that were highly shared and had low generation probability. For each public chain, a later analysis derived a clonal expansion index from normalized ranks of inferred template counts within each repertoire. Generation probabilities in a later analysis came from a VDJ recombination model fitted to out-of-frame rearrangements, and those results were checked against IGoR. In a later analysis, hypergeometric tests were used to score TCR-TCR, TCR-HLA and TCR-CMV co-occurrence, with a repertoire-size bias correction applied to TCR pairs. False discovery rates were estimated in a later analysis by permuting HLA or CMV assignments 20 times. A later analysis grouped co-occurring TCRs with DBSCAN, adding TCRdist sequence similarity when clustering within HLA-allele-positive subsets. For co-occurrence clustering, repertoires with fewer than 30,000 or more than 120,000 public chains were excluded, along with about five repertoires with anomalous nucleotide sharing. The source is immuneACCESS, and TCRdb retained only in-frame sequences with V and J called. Part of the clones is not carried over; for the studies checked, unresolved V genes explain less than half of this, and the remainder is unexplained. The DNA was the basis for D and trimming; V, J and clone size are from that table. The sample includes some 180,000 clones, with 70% to 80% observed a single time. The top ten clones comprise more than 3% of the sample.

Remarks on this clone: Its target antigen remains unknown. A read error may account for a junction end that differs from germline.

The receptor was isolated from a woman aged 60-75 years in good health and CMV-seropositive. Recombination linked TRBV27 to TRBJ2-7; tentative D gene TRBD1, with 6 bases matching. Sequences were obtained from PBMCs. The CDR3 region: CATSRGQGSYEQYF. At the DNA level, the sequence is TGTGCCACCAGTAGGGGACAAGGCTCCTACGAGCAGTACTTC.